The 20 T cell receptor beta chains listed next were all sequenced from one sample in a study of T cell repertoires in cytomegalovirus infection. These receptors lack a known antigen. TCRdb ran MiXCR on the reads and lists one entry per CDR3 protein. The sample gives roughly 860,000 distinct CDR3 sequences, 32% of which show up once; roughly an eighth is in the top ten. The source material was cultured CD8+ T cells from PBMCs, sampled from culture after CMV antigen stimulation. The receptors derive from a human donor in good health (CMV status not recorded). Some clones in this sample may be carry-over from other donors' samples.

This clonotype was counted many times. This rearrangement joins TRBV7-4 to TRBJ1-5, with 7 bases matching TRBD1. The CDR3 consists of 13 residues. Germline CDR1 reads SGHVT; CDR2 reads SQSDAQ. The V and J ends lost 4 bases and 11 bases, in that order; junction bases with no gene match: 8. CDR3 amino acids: CASSYYPDRAQHF. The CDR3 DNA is TGTGCCAGCAGCTATTATCCCGACAGGGCCCAGCATTTT.

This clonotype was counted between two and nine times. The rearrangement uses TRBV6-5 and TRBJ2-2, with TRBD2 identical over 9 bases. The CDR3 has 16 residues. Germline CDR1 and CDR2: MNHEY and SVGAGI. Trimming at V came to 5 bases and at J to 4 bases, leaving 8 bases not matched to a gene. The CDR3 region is CASSDSGGTGTGELFF. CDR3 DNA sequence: TGTGCCAGCAGTGACAGCGGGGGGACGGGCACCGGGGAGCTGTTTTTT.

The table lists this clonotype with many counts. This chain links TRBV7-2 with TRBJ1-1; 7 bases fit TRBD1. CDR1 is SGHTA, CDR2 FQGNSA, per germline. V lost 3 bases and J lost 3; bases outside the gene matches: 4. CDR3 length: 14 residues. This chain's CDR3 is CASSFLTGHTEAFF. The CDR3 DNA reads TGTGCCAGCAGCTTCTTGACAGGGCACACTGAAGCTTTCTTT.

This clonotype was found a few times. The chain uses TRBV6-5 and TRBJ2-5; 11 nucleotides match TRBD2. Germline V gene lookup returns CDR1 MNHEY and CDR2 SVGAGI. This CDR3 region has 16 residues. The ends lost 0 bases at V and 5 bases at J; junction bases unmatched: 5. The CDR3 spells CASSYSSGGAWETQYF. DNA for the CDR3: TGTGCCAGCAGTTACTCTAGCGGGGGGGCCTGGGAGACCCAGTACTTC.

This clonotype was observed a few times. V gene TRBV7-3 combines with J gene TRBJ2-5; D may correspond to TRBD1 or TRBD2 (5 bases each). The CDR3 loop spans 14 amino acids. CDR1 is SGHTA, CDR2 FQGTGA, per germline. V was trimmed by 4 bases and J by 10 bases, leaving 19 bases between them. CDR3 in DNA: TGTGCCAGCAGCTCGTCCGGGACCGGGGTTTTCCAGTACTTC. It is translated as CASSSSGTGVFQYF. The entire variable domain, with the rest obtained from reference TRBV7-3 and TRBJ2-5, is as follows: GAGVSQTPSNKVTEKGKYVELRCDPISGHTALYWYRQSLGQGPEFLIYFQGTGAADDSGLPNDRFFAVRPEGSVSTLKIQRTERGDSAVYLCASSSSGTGVFQYFGPGTRLLVL.

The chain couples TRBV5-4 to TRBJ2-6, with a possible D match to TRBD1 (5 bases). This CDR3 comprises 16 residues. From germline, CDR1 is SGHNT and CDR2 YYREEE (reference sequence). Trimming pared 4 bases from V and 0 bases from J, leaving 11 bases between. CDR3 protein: CASSNRQGSGANVLTF. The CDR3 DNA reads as TGTGCCAGCAGCAACCGCCAGGGCTCTGGGGCCAACGTCCTGACTTTC.

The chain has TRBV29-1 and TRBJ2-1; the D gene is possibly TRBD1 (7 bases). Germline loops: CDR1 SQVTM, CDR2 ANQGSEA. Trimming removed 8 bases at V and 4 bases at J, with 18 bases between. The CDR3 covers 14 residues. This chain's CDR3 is CSTQGRGDYNEQFF. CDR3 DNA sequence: TGCAGCACTCAAGGCAGGGGGGATTACAATGAGCAGTTCTTC.

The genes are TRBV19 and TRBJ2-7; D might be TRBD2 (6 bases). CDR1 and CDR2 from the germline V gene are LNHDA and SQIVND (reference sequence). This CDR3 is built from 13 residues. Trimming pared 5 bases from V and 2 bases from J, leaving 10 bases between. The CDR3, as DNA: TGTGCCAGTAGTGCGGGACCGGCCTACGAGCAGTACGTC. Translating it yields CASSAGPAYEQYV.

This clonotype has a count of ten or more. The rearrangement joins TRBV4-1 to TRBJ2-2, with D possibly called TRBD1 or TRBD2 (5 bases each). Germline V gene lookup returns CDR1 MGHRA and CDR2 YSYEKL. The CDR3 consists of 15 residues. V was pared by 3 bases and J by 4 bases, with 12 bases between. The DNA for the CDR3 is TGCGCCAGCAGCCACGGGACGGCTAGCACCGGGGAGCTGTTTTTT. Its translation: CASSHGTASTGELFF.

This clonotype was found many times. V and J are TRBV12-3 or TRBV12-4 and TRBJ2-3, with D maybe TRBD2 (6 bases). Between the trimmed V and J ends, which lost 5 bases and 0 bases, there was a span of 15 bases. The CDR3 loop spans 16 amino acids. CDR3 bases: TGTGCCAGCAGTCTCATAGCGGTTTCTAGCACAGATACGCAGTATTTT. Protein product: CASSLIAVSSTDTQYF.

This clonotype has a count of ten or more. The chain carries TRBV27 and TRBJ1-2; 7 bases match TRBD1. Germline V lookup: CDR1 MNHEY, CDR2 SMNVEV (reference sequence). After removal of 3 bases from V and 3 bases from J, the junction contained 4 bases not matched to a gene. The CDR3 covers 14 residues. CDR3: CASSFTGEYYGYTF. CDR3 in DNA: TGTGCCAGCAGTTTCACAGGGGAGTACTATGGCTACACCTTC.

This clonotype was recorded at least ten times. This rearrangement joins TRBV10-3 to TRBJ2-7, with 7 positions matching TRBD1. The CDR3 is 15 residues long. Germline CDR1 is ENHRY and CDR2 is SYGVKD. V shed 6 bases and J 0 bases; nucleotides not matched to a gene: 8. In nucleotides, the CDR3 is TGTGCCATCAGACTCGGGACAGCCTACTCCTACGAGCAGTACTTC. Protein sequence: CAIRLGTAYSYEQYF.

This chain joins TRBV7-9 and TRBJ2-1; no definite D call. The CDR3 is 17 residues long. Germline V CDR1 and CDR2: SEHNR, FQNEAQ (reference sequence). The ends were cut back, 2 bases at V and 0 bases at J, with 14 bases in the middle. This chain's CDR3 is CASSLPPHSTSYNEQFF. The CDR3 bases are TGTGCCAGCAGCTTACCTCCACACTCCACCTCCTACAATGAGCAGTTCTTC.

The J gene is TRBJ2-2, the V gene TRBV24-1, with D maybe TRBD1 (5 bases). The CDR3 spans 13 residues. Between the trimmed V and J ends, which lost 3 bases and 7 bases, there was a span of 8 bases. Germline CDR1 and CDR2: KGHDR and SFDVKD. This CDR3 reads CATSDAGYGELFF. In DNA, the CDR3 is TGTGCCACCAGTGATGCAGGGTACGGGGAGCTGTTTTTT.

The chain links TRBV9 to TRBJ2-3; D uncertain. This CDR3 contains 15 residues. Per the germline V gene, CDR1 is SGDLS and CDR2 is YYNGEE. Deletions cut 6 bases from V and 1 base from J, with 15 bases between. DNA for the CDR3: TGTGCCAGCACCCAAAGCCACTTGGGCACAGATACGCAGTATTTT. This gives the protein CASTQSHLGTDTQYF.

In nucleotides, the CDR3 is TGTGCCAGCAGTTTAGTGATCGGCAGGATGACCTACGAGCAGTACTTC. It yields the protein CASSLVIGRMTYEQYF. The chain links TRBV12-3 or TRBV12-4 to TRBJ2-7; D not resolved. The CDR3 runs to 16 residues. Trimming cost V 1 base and J 2 bases, with 15 bases left between them.

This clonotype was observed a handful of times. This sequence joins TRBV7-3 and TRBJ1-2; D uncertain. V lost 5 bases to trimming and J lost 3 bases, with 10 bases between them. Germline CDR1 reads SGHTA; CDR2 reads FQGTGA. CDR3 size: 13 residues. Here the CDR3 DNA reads TGTGCCAGCAGCATTGACAAAGACTATGGCTACACCTTC. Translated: CASSIDKDYGYTF.

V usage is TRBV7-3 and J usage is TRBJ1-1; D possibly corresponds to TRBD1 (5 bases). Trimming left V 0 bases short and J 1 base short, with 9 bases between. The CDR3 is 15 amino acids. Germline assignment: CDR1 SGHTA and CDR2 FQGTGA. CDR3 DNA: TGTGCCAGCAGCTTAACGGGACCGAGGAACACTGAAGCTTTCTTT. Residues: CASSLTGPRNTEAFF.

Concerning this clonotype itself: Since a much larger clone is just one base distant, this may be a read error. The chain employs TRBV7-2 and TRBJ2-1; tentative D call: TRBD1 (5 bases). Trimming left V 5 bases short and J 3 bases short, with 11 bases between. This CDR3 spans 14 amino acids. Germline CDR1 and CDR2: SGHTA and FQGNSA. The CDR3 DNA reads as TGTGCCAGCAGCACTGAACAGGTCTACAATGAGCAGTTCTTC. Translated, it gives CASSTEQVYNEQFF.

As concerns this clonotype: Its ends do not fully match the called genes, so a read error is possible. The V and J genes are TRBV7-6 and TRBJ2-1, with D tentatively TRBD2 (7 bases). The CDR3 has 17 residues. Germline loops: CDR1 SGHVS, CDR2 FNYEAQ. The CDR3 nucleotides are TGTGCCAACAGCTTGAGGTTGGGCGGGGGCCCCTACAATGAGCAGTTCTTC. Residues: CANSLRLGGGPYNEQFF.